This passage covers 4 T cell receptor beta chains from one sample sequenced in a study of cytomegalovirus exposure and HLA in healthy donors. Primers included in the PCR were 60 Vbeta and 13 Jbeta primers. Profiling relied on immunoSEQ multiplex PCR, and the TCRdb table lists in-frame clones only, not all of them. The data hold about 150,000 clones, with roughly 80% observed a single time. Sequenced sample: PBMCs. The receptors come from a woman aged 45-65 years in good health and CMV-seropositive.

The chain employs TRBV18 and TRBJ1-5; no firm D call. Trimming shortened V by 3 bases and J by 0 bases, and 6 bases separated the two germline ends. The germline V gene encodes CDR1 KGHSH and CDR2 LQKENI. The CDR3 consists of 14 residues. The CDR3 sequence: CASSPSISNQPQHF. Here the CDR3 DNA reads TGTGCCAGCTCACCTAGTATTAGCAATCAGCCCCAGCATTTT.

The CDR3 sequence is CASSFFTDTQYF. The CDR3 bases are TGTGCCAGCAGCTTCTTCACAGATACGCAGTATTTT. The chain couples TRBV7-9 to TRBJ2-3; D not resolved. The CDR3 has 12 residues. Germline assignment: CDR1 SEHNR and CDR2 FQNEAQ (reference sequence). The V end lost 3 bases, the J end lost 2 bases, and 3 bases lay between the germline ends.

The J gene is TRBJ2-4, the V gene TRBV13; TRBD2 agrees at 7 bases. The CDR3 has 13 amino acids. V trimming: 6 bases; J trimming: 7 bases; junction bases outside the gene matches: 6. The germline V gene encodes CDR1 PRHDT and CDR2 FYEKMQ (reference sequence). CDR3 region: CASSLGRDNIQYF. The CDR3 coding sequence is TGTGCCAGCAGTTTGGGGAGGGATAACATTCAGTACTTC.

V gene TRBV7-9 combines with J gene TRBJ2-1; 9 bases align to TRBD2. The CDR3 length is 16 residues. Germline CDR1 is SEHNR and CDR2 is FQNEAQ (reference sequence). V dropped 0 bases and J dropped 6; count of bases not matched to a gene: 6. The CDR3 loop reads CASSLAGLAGSNEQFF. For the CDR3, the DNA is TGTGCCAGCAGCTTAGCGGGGCTAGCGGGAAGCAATGAGCAGTTCTTC. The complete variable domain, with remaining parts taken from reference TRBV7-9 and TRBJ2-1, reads DTGVSQNPRHKITKRGQNVTFRCDPISEHNRLYWYRQTLGQGPEFLTYFQNEAQLEKSRLLSDRFSAERPKGSFSTLEIQRTEQGDSAMYLCASSLAGLAGSNEQFFGPGTRLTVL.